The rows below give T cell receptor beta chains drawn from one sample of a study of T-cell reconstitution after alpha-beta-depleted transplantation in children. Each CDR3 protein is one row after TCRdb ran MiXCR on the PCR reads. The profile shows more than 200,000 distinct CDR3 sequences, more than 20% of them singletons. The input for sequencing was PBMCs, mostly from graft donor cells, taken 360 days after TCRalphabeta/CD19-depleted stem cell transplant. These receptors originate from a female patient aged 2-10 years who had a stem cell transplant for congenital amegakaryocytic thrombocytopenia, so the T cells may come from the graft donor. Each CDR3 is given with its conserved first and last residue. D genes are given only for firm matches. Clone size is given for some rows only: seen once, a few or many times, or a class if the clone is expanded.

j_gene	d_gene	len	abundance	v_gene	CDR3aa	CDR3nt
TRBJ1-2	NA	13	NA	TRBV5-1	CASSEPGGHGYTF	TGCGCCAGCAGCGAACCCGGAGGGCACGGCTACACCTTC
TRBJ1-1	NA	14	few	TRBV20-1	CSARSMDAVVEAFF	TGCAGTGCTAGATCGATGGACGCAGTAGTTGAAGCTTTCTTT
TRBJ2-5	TRBD2	18	once	TRBV4-1	CASSQNEKAGGNKDTQYF	TGCGCCAGCAGCCAAAATGAGAAAGCGGGAGGCAACAAAGATACCCAGTACTTC
TRBJ2-7	TRBD1	17	NA	TRBV6-1	CASSQRRTGNRAYEQYF	TGTGCCAGCAGTCAACGCAGGACAGGGAATCGCGCCTACGAGCAGTACTTC
TRBJ2-3	TRBD2	15	few	TRBV12-3/TRBV12-4	CASSSRGDPMDTQYF	TGTGCCAGCAGTTCCCGGGGGGACCCTATGGATACGCAGTATTTT
TRBJ2-1	TRBD2	15	NA	TRBV25-1	CASSSTSGRYNEQFF	TGTGCCAGCAGTTCGACTAGCGGGCGATACAATGAGCAGTTCTTC
TRBJ2-7	TRBD1	14	NA	TRBV12-3/TRBV12-4	CASSFGTAKYEQYF	TGTGCCAGCAGTTTCGGGACAGCTAAATACGAGCAGTACTTC
TRBJ2-7	TRBD1	13	few	TRBV28	CASRNRGQFEQYF	TGTGCCAGCAGAAACAGGGGGCAATTCGAGCAGTACTTC
TRBJ2-3	NA	16	NA	TRBV30	CAWSGGTETSTDTQYF	TGTGCCTGGAGTGGGGGTACAGAAACTAGCACAGATACGCAGTATTTT
TRBJ1-1	NA	12	NA	TRBV20-1	CSAWTAYTEAFF	TGCAGTGCTTGGACGGCTTACACTGAAGCTTTCTTT
TRBJ2-7	NA	15	NA	TRBV28	CASSNRAVSFYEQYF	TGTGCCAGCAGTAACAGGGCAGTCTCTTTCTACGAGCAGTACTTC
TRBJ2-7	NA	15	NA	TRBV27	CASRRGRFSSYEQYF	TGTGCCAGCAGAAGGGGACGTTTTAGCTCCTACGAGCAGTACTTC
TRBJ2-7	NA	16	NA	TRBV5-1	CASSYVGLQDPYEQYF	TGCGCCAGCAGCTATGTGGGACTCCAAGACCCCTACGAGCAGTACTTC
TRBJ2-1	TRBD2	15	many	TRBV12-3/TRBV12-4	CASSTAGGPYNEQFF	TGTGCCAGCTCGACCGCGGGGGGACCCTACAATGAGCAGTTCTTC
TRBJ1-5	NA	12	few	TRBV20-1	CSARSGGQPQHF	TGCAGTGCTAGATCAGGCGGTCAGCCCCAGCATTTT
TRBJ2-5	TRBD1	14	few	TRBV29-1	CSVEIGGAPETQYF	TGCAGCGTTGAAATAGGGGGCGCCCCGGAGACCCAGTACTTC
TRBJ1-4	NA	15	NA	TRBV15	CATSRGSGVGEKLFF	TGTGCCACCAGCAGAGGGTCAGGGGTTGGTGAAAAACTGTTTTTT
TRBJ1-2	NA	14	NA	TRBV4-3	CASSQERVAYGYTF	TGCGCCAGCAGCCAAGAAAGGGTAGCCTATGGCTACACCTTC
TRBJ2-7	NA	14	few	TRBV7-7	CASSLVPGSYEQYF	TGTGCCAGCAGCTTAGTTCCGGGATCCTACGAGCAGTACTTC
TRBJ2-1	TRBD1	15	NA	TRBV12-3/TRBV12-4	CASSHQGVNYNEQFF	TGTGCCAGCAGTCACCAGGGGGTAAACTACAATGAGCAGTTCTTC
TRBJ2-1	TRBD2	13	NA	TRBV24-1	CATSGIPGLGKFF	TGTGCCACCAGTGGGATACCGGGACTAGGGAAGTTCTTC
TRBJ1-1	NA	15	few	TRBV18	CASSPGTPYVTEAFF	TGTGCCAGCTCACCTGGGACCCCTTATGTGACTGAAGCTTTCTTT